This TCR beta chain was found in a study of post-analysis software for immune sequencing data. On the study more broadly: Relapsing-remitting, secondary progressive and progressive-relapsing forms made up the multiple sclerosis disease courses. Study-level findings and limits: Roughly five TRBV segments, including TRBV5-6, TRBV5-1 and TRBV20-1, were more frequent in patients than controls. Significantly lower normalized Chao1 diversity was seen in multiple sclerosis patients than in controls. Samples from a shared batch, those prepared together, strongly co-clustered by F measure.

TCR beta cDNA libraries had unique molecular identifiers. Each sample of about 0.95 to 11 million input T cells yielded 500,000 or so cDNA molecules, so each molecule approximated one T cell. TCRdb fed the PCR reads into MiXCR, producing one record per CDR3 protein. The sample holds about 460,000 distinct CDR3 sequences, under 55% seen once. Note on this clonotype: The antigen is unknown.

The CDR3 consists of 13 residues. From germline, CDR1 is SQVTM and CDR2 ANQGSEA. Trimming removed 2 bases from V and 8 bases from J, with 13 bases in between. Sequenced input: blood. The TCR comes from a girl between 10 and 17 years old with multiple sclerosis. The rearrangement links TRBV29-1 to TRBJ2-1; possibly TRBD2 for D (5 bases). The CDR3 nucleotides read TGCAGCGTTGAAAGAATGAGCGGCGATGAGCAGTTCTTC. Amino acids: CSVERMSGDEQFF.